This TCR beta chain was profiled in a study of shared clonotypes between healthy human individuals. Study-wide results and caveats: For naive CD4 cells, approximately 4.8% of clonotypes were shared across a handful of donors. The diversity represented, both genetic and in exposure history, was limited by few donors.

Of note for this clone: Its antigen is currently unknown.

For every subset, genomic DNA was evenly distributed across several immunoSEQ plates. Authors' processing steps: ImmunoSEQ only sent back junction sequences with no quality scores, so filtering was done differently. Data came from immunoSEQ multiplex PCR; TCRdb stores just in-frame clones and leaves some out. V and J calls and clone size follow that table, whereas D and trimming were derived from the DNA. The data show roughly 810,000 clones, with 90% to 97% seen just once and around 0.25% held by the top ten. Naive CD8 cells lacked CD45RO, underwent positive selection for CCR7 and left out terminally differentiated effector memory CD45RA+ cells. This receptor was identified in a man younger than 45 in good health. Sequenced: naive CD8+ T cells sorted from blood.

CDR3 nucleotide sequence: TGTGCCAGCAAGCAGCCGGGCAGGGGCTACAATGAGCAGTTCTTC. This encodes CASKQPGRGYNEQFF. V and J are TRBV7-9 and TRBJ2-1, with TRBD1 as a possible D gene (6 bases). Germline CDR1 SEHNR, CDR2 FQNEAQ (reference sequence). The CDR3 sequence is 15 residues long. With 7 bases removed from V and 3 bases from J, the gap between germline ends came to 16 bases.